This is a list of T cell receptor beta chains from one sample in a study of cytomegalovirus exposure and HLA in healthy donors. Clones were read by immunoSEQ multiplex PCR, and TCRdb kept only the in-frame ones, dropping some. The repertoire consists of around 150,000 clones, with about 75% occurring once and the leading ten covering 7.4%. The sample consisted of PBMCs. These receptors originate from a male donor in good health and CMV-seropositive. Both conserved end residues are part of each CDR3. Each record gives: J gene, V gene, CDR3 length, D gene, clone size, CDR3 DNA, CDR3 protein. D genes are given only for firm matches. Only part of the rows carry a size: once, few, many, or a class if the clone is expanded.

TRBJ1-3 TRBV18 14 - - TGTGCCAGCTCCACCGAGCCTATCTCAAACACCATATATTTT CASSTEPISNTIYF
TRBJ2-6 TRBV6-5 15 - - TGTGCCAGCAGGGAGCGGACCTCTGGGGCCAACGTCCTGACTTTC CASRERTSGANVLTF
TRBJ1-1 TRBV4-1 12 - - TGCGCCAGCAGCCAAGATGCCGGTGAAGCTTTCTTT CASSQDAGEAFF
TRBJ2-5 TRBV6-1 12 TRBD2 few TGTGCCAGCAGTTCCAGCGGGGGGACCAAGTACTTC CASSSSGGTKYF
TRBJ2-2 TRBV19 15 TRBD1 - TGTGCCACCCGAGACAGGGGCCCGAACACCGGGGAGCTGTTTTTT CATRDRGPNTGELFF
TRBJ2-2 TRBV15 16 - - TGTGCCACCAGCAGAGGGGCAGTCTCGAACACCGGGGAGCTGTTTTTT CATSRGAVSNTGELFF
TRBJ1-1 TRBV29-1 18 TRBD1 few TGCAGCGTCACTCAGTTGTTGGACAGGGGAGTGAGGAACACTGAAGCTTTCTTT CSVTQLLDRGVRNTEAFF
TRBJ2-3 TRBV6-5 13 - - TGTGCCAGCAGCTCCTCGTACACAGATACGCAGTATTTT CASSSSYTDTQYF
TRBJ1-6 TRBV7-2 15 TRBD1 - TGTGCCAGCAGCCTCCTCGACAGGGGTGGGTCACCCCTCCACTTT CASSLLDRGGSPLHF
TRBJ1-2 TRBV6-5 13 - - TGTGCCAGCAGTTACCACAGGAGCTATGGCTACACCTTC CASSYHRSYGYTF
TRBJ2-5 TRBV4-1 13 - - TGCGCCAGCAGCCAAACTAGCCCAGAGACCCAGTACTTC CASSQTSPETQYF
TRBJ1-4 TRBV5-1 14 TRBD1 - TGCGCCAGCAGCTTGGGACAGGGGGTCGAAAAACTGTTTTTT CASSLGQGVEKLFF
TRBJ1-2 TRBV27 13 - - TGTGCCAGCAGTTTAAGGGAGAACTATGGCTACACCTTC CASSLRENYGYTF
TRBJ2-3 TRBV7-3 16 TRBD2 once TGTGCCAGCAGCCCCGGGACTACCCCCAGCACAGATACGCAGTATTTT CASSPGTTPSTDTQYF
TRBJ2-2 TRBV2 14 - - TGTGCCAGCAGTGAACGGGGAAACACCGGGGAGCTGTTTTTT CASSERGNTGELFF
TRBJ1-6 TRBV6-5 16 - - TGTGCCAGCAGTTACTCGACAGATCCCTATAATTCACCCCTCCACTTT CASSYSTDPYNSPLHF
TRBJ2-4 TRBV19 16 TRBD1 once TGTGCCAGTAGCCACTCTTCGACAGGGCCCAAAAACATTCAGTACTTC CASSHSSTGPKNIQYF
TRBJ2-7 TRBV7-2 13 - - TGTGCCAGCAGCTTTGGACTTACCTACGAGCAGTACTTC CASSFGLTYEQYF
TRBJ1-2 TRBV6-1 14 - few TGTGCCAGCAACCAAAACCGGGGGGCGGATGGCTACACCTTC CASNQNRGADGYTF
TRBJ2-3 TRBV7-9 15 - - TGTGCCAGCAGGCTAGGGGCTGGTGTTGGAGATACGCAGTATTTT CASRLGAGVGDTQYF
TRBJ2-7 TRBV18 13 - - TGTGCCAGCTCACCCCTCGGGGAATACGAGCAGTACTTC CASSPLGEYEQYF
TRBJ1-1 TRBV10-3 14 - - TGTGCCATCAGTGATCCGGGAATCATGACTGAAGCTTTCTTT CAISDPGIMTEAFF
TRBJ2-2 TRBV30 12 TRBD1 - TGTGCCTGGAGCCGGACAGGCGGGGAGCTGTTTTTT CAWSRTGGELFF
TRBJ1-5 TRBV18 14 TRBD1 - TGTGCCAGCTCACCAGGGACAGGGAATCAGCCCCAGCATTTT CASSPGTGNQPQHF
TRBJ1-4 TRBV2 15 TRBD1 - TGTGCCAGCAGTGAAGGAAAGGGGGCAGGGGAAAAACTGTTTTTT CASSEGKGAGEKLFF
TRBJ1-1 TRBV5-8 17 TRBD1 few TGTGCCAGCAGCTTGGGGCGAGGAGGGGGCGAGAACACTGAAGCTTTCTTT CASSLGRGGGENTEAFF
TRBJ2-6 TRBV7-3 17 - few TGTGCCAGCAGCTTAAACCCCCAGCGATCTGGGGCCAACGTCCTGACTTTC CASSLNPQRSGANVLTF
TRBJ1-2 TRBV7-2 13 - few TGTGCCAGCCGAGGGCCGGGTTTGGGTGGCTACACCTTC CASRGPGLGGYTF
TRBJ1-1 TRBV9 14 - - TGTGCCAGCAGCGCCTCCGCGGGGAGCACTGAAGCTTTCTTT CASSASAGSTEAFF
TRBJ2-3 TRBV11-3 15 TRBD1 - TGTGCCAGCAGCGAGGGACAGTCTAGCACAGATACGCAGTATTTT CASSEGQSSTDTQYF
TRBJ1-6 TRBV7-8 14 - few TGTGCCAGCAGCCCCCCGGGTTATAATTCACCCCTCCACTTT CASSPPGYNSPLHF
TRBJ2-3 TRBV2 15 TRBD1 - TGTGCCAGCAGCCCGGGACAGGGAGGCTTGGATACGCAGTATTTT CASSPGQGGLDTQYF
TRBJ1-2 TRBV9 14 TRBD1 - TGTGCCAGCAGCGGCGAGGGGGCATACTATGGCTACACCTTC CASSGEGAYYGYTF
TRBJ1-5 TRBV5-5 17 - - TGTGCCAGCAGCTCACTAGGGATATCCGGACGCAATCAGCCCCAGCATTTT CASSSLGISGRNQPQHF
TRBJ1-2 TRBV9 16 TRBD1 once TGTGCCAGCAGCGCGTCACGGACAGGGGGCGCGTATGGCTACACCTTC CASSASRTGGAYGYTF
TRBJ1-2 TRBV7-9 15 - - TGTGCCAGCAGCTTACATCAGGGAACTGAGTATGGCTACACCTTC CASSLHQGTEYGYTF
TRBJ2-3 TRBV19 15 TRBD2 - TGTGCCAGTAGTATTAGCGGGGGGGCGGGGGATACGCAGTATTTT CASSISGGAGDTQYF
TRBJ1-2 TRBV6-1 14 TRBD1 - TGTGCCAGCAGTGAAGAGAGGGGGCCAGTGGGCTACACCTTC CASSEERGPVGYTF
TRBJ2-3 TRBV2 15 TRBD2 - TGTGCCAGCAGCCTCGCGGGGGTTAGCACAGATACGCAGTATTTT CASSLAGVSTDTQYF
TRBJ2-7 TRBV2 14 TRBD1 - TGTGCCAGCAGCGGGACAGCTCCCTTTGAGGAGCAGTACTTC CASSGTAPFEEQYF
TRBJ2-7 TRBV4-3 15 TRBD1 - TGCGCCAGCAGCACACGGACAGGGTATGGTTACGAGCAGTACTTC CASSTRTGYGYEQYF
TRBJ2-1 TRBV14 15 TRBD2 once TGTGCCAGCAGCCAAGGACTAGCGGGGGCTTGGGAGCAGTTCTTC CASSQGLAGAWEQFF
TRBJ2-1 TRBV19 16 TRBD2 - TGTGCCAGTAGTATACTCCCCGGGGAGGGGTCCAATGAGCAGTTCTTC CASSILPGEGSNEQFF
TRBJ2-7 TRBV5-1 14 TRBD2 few TGCGCCAGCAGCGGTAGCGGGGGGCCCACCGAGCAGTACTTC CASSGSGGPTEQYF
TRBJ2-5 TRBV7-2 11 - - TGTGCCAGCAGCATACAAGAGACCCAGTACTTC CASSIQETQYF
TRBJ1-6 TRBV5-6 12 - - TGTGCCAGCAGGTCTGCGGGAGATCCCCTCCACTTT CASRSAGDPLHF
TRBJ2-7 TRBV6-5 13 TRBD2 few TGTGCCACCCGAGGACTAGATATCTACGAGCAGTACTTC CATRGLDIYEQYF
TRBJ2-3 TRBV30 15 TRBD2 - TGTGCCTGGACCCCAGGACTAGCGGGGGCAGATACGCAGTATTTT CAWTPGLAGADTQYF
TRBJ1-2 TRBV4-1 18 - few TGCGCCAGCAGCCAACCTCGGGGGACCTTGACTGCGCGTTATGGCTACACCTTC CASSQPRGTLTARYGYTF
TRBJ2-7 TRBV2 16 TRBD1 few TGTGCCAGCAGTGAGAAGTTACCGGGACAGGGTTACGAGCAGTACTTC CASSEKLPGQGYEQYF
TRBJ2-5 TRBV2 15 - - TGTGCCAGTTCGATTGATGCACGGTCTTGGGAGACCCAGTACTTC CASSIDARSWETQYF
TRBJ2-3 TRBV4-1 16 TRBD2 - TGCGCCAGCAGCCAGGTAGCGGGGGGACCTACAGATACGCAGTATTTT CASSQVAGGPTDTQYF
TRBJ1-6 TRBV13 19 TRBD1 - TGTGCCAGCAGCTACCGTATGGGGACAGGGAGCTCCTATAATTCACCCCTCCACTTT CASSYRMGTGSSYNSPLHF
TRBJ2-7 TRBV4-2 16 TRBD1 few TGTGCCAGCAGCCAAGCTCCAAGACAGGGGGCTGACGAGCAGTACTTC CASSQAPRQGADEQYF